The 5 T cell receptor beta chains in this list originate from one sample, sequenced in a study of CD4 T cells in relation to SARS-CoV-2 and coronaviruses. Repertoires were generated with immunoSEQ multiplex PCR, while TCRdb's copy carries only in-frame clones and drops some. The sample lists 60,000 to 75,000 clones, just over 90% occurring once. Before the COVID-19 pandemic, during about 2011-2018, CD4+ T cells were taken from unexposed donors. The specimen was naive CD4+ T cells from PBMCs. Subset of the sample: naive CD4+ T cells isolated by negative enrichment. The receptors originated from a human donor in good health.

V is TRBV7-6 and J is TRBJ2-1, with 15 bases fitting TRBD2. The CDR3 is made up of 19 amino acids. Losses at the gene ends were 2 bases for V and 2 bases for J; bases not matched to a gene: 7. In germline, CDR1 is SGHVS, CDR2 FNYEAQ. CDR3 loop: CASSLTTRTSGGAYNEQFF. Written as DNA, the CDR3 is TGTGCCAGCAGCTTAACCACCCGGACTAGCGGGGGGGCCTACAATGAGCAGTTCTTC.

The gene calls are TRBV9 and TRBJ2-1, with TRBD1 identical over 11 bases. Germline assignment: CDR1 SGDLS and CDR2 YYNGEE. V gave up 2 bases and J gave up 5 bases; unmatched junction bases: 3. This CDR3 region has 15 residues. For the CDR3, the DNA is TGTGCCAGCAGCGTCGGGACAGGGGGTAACAATGAGCAGTTCTTC. Its protein is CASSVGTGGNNEQFF.

The J gene is TRBJ2-3, the V gene TRBV7-3; D gene ambiguous. The V gene's germline CDR1 is SGHTA and CDR2 FQGTGA. Trimming removed 1 base at V and 1 base at J, with 0 bases between. CDR3 length: 12 amino acids. CDR3: CASSLSTDTQYF. DNA for the CDR3: TGTGCCAGCAGCTTAAGCACAGATACGCAGTATTTT. The full variable domain, in which reference TRBV7-3 and TRBJ2-3 provide the parts outside the CDR3, is GAGVSQTPSNKVTEKGKYVELRCDPISGHTALYWYRQSLGQGPEFLIYFQGTGAADDSGLPNDRFFAVRPEGSVSTLKIQRTERGDSAVYLCASSLSTDTQYFGPGTRLTVL.

The chain carries TRBV5-1 and TRBJ1-6, with D uncertain. The CDR3 runs to 14 residues. CDR1 and CDR2 (germline): SGHRS, YFSETQ. V gave up 0 bases and J gave up 8 bases, with 9 bases separating them. Here the CDR3 DNA reads TGCGCCAGCAGCTTGGAGCCGGGAGATTCACCCCTCCACTTT. Translation: CASSLEPGDSPLHF.

This clone was seen only once. This rearrangement joins TRBV28 to TRBJ1-1; D possibly corresponds to TRBD1 (6 bases). With 8 bases removed from V and 0 bases from J, the gap between germline ends came to 25 bases. CDR3 length: 18 residues. Germline CDR1 and CDR2: MDHEN and SYDVKM. The DNA for the CDR3 is TGTGCCAGCCCCCCCGGCACGTTCACAGGGAAGATGAACACTGAAGCTTTCTTT. Its protein is CASPPGTFTGKMNTEAFF.